Presented here are 11 T cell receptor beta chains from one specimen sequenced in a study of post-analysis software for immune sequencing data. TCR beta cDNA libraries included unique molecular identifiers. A single record per CDR3 protein comes from TCRdb applying MiXCR to the PCR reads. This sample yields around 150,000 distinct CDR3 sequences, of which about 36% are seen a single time; around 30% belongs to the top ten. The sequences come from blood, collected after autologous hematopoietic stem cell transplantation. The origin of the receptors is a girl under 18 with multiple sclerosis.

This chain's CDR3 is CASSRVNYRPQHF. DNA of the CDR3: TGCGCCAGCAGCCGCGTCAATTATCGGCCCCAGCATTTT. The V gene is TRBV5-1, the J gene TRBJ1-5; no definite D call. Germline V gene data show CDR1 as SGHRS and CDR2 as YFSETQ. Trimming stripped 4 bases from V and 9 bases from J, with 14 bases between. The CDR3 is 13 amino acids. Looking up the rest from reference TRBV5-1 and TRBJ1-5 gives the full variable domain: KAGVTQTPRYLIKTRGQQVTLSCSPISGHRSVSWYQQTPGQGLQFLFEYFSETQRNKGNFPGRFSGRQFSNSRSEMNVSTLELGDSALYLCASSRVNYRPQHFGDGTRLSIL.

The chain links TRBV20-1 to TRBJ2-7, with a tentative D call TRBD1 (7 bases). CDR1 is DFQATT, CDR2 SNEGSKA, per germline (reference sequence). The ends were cut back, 5 bases at V and 6 bases at J, with 17 bases in the middle. The CDR3 totals 13 residues. This chain's CDR3 is CSAVRQGLVEQYF. CDR3 nucleotides: TGCAGTGCTGTTCGACAGGGACTCGTCGAGCAGTACTTC.

The genes are TRBV7-9 and TRBJ1-5; D possibly corresponds to TRBD1 (5 bases). V lost 2 bases, J lost 5 bases, and 16 bases lay in between. Germline values: CDR1 SEHNR, CDR2 FQNEAQ (reference sequence). The CDR3 length is 16 residues. CDR3 bases: TGTGCCAGCAGCTTATATCGAGGGCAGGGCGATCAGCCCCAGCATTTT. Its translation: CASSLYRGQGDQPQHF.

This clonotype was recorded at least ten times. The chain joins TRBV20-1 to TRBJ2-1; a weak D match, TRBD2 (5 bases). The CDR3 sequence is 16 residues long. Per the germline V gene, CDR1 is DFQATT and CDR2 is SNEGSKA (reference sequence). The V and J ends lost 4 bases and 5 bases respectively, with 21 bases between them. The CDR3: CSATPSTLVSDNEQFF. The CDR3 DNA reads TGCAGTGCTACACCCTCGACACTAGTCTCTGACAATGAGCAGTTCTTC.

V gene TRBV24-1 combines with J gene TRBJ2-5; possible D gene TRBD1, 6 bases. V lost 4 bases and J 5 bases, leaving 10 bases between the germline ends. The CDR3 loop spans 13 amino acids. Germline CDR1 KGHDR, CDR2 SFDVKD. The CDR3 nucleotides are TGTGCCACCAGTGAGGCAGGGGTGGAGACCCAGTACTTC. As protein: CATSEAGVETQYF.

This clonotype was detected only a few times. This chain connects TRBV7-8 to TRBJ1-4; D may be TRBD1 (5 bases). V was cut by 5 bases and J by 5 bases, with 18 bases left in between. CDR1 SGHVS and CDR2 FQNEAQ come from the germline V gene. This CDR3 spans 16 amino acids. The CDR3 DNA reads as TGTGCCAGCAGCCCCCGGAGCCAGGGTATAAATGAAAAACTGTTTTTT. Its protein product is CASSPRSQGINEKLFF.

CDR3 nucleotides: TGTGCCACCAGTGACACCGGGACAGAGGGATCATACAATGAGCAGTTCTTC. Its protein product is CATSDTGTEGSYNEQFF. The chain uses TRBV24-1 and TRBJ2-1; 7 bases fit TRBD1. V lost 4 bases to trimming and J lost 4 bases; unmatched junction nucleotides: 12. Germline lookup yields CDR1 KGHDR and CDR2 SFDVKD. This CDR3 has 17 amino acids.

The V gene is TRBV7-6, the J gene TRBJ2-3; maybe TRBD2 (5 bases). The germline CDR1 and CDR2 sequences are SGHVS and FNYEAQ. Trimming took off 1 base at V and 1 base at J, with 12 bases between the two ends. CDR3 length: 16 amino acids. The CDR3 region is CASSLVGGGGTDTQYF. CDR3 nucleotide sequence: TGTGCCAGCAGCTTAGTGGGCGGAGGAGGCACAGATACGCAGTATTTT.

This clonotype was counted between two and nine times. V usage is TRBV18 and J usage is TRBJ2-1; 15 bases map to TRBD2. The CDR3 is 15 residues long. V lost 3 bases to trimming and J lost 8 bases; unmatched junction nucleotides: 2. Germline loops: CDR1 KGHSH, CDR2 LQKENI. The CDR3 bases are TGTGCCAGCTCACCCCGGACTAGCGGGAGGGATGAGCAGTTCTTC. It yields the protein CASSPRTSGRDEQFF.

The chain couples TRBV3-1 to TRBJ2-7; D not certain. Germline loops: CDR1 LGHDT, CDR2 YNNKEL (reference sequence). The CDR3 extends over 13 amino acids. V lost 2 bases to trimming and J lost 5 bases, with 10 bases between them. CDR3 nucleotide sequence: TGTGCCAGCAGCCAAATGGGTAAGGACGAGCAGTACTTC. Amino acid sequence: CASSQMGKDEQYF.

The rearrangement joins TRBV19 to TRBJ1-2, with D unresolved. V was trimmed by 3 bases and J by 0 bases, leaving 11 bases between them. Germline V gene lookup returns CDR1 LNHDA and CDR2 SQIVND (reference sequence). The CDR3 is made up of 15 amino acids. DNA for the CDR3: TGTGCCAGTAGTATTCAGAAGGGTCCTAACTATGGCTACACCTTC. It encodes CASSIQKGPNYGYTF.